Listed here are 27 T cell receptor beta chains from one sample, sequenced in a study of blood T cell repertoires in COVID-19. Here immunoSEQ multiplex PCR was the method, and the copy in TCRdb shows in-frame clones only, minus some. The table includes approximately 190,000 clones, around 84% detected once. What was sequenced was peripheral blood. Source of these receptors: a man in his thirties or forties with active or convalescent COVID-19.

The chain joins TRBV28 to TRBJ2-1; weak D call: TRBD2 (6 bases). The germline V gene has CDR1 MDHEN and CDR2 SYDVKM. The CDR3 consists of 12 residues. Trimming took off 7 bases at V and 8 bases at J, with 12 bases between the two ends. CDR3 coding DNA: TGTGCCAGCAAGGAGGGGCAGGATGAGCAGTTCTTC. It yields the protein CASKEGQDEQFF.

The V call is TRBV1, the J call TRBJ2-7; no check of the table's D call, TRBD1, against the DNA was made. TRBV1 is flagged as a pseudogene. CDR3 length equals 16 residues. CDR3: CTSSQAVLETRFVQYV. CDR3 in DNA: TGCACCAGCAGCCAAGCAGTCTTAGAGACACGGTTCGTGCAGTACGTC.

This chain joins TRBV7-9 and TRBJ2-4; no reliable D call. The CDR3 extends over 17 amino acids. The V gene lost 8 bases and the J gene lost 0 bases, with 20 bases spanning the gap. Per germline, CDR1 SEHNR and CDR2 FQNEAQ (reference sequence). In DNA form, the CDR3 reads TGTGCCAGCCAGCCTTCGGCGTTCAGGCAAGCCAAAAACATTCAGTACTTC. This translates into CASQPSAFRQAKNIQYF.

The rearrangement links TRBV20-1 to TRBJ1-2, with D tentatively TRBD1 (6 bases). V was trimmed by 3 bases and J by 4 bases, leaving 12 bases between them. The CDR3 is 13 amino acids. CDR1 and CDR2 (germline): DFQATT, SNEGSKA (reference sequence). The CDR3 region is CSASPQGTYGYTF. The CDR3 DNA reads as TGCAGTGCTAGTCCACAGGGTACCTATGGCTACACCTTC.

The chain employs TRBV24-1 and TRBJ2-5; D might be TRBD2 (6 bases). V was pared by 5 bases and J by 5 bases, with 14 bases between. The CDR3 extends over 14 amino acids. Germline loops: CDR1 KGHDR, CDR2 SFDVKD. CDR3 loop: CATSGDGGRETQYF. Written as DNA, the CDR3 is TGTGCCACCAGTGGCGACGGTGGGAGGGAGACCCAGTACTTC.

This chain connects TRBV19 to TRBJ1-2; 8 nucleotides line up with TRBD1. From germline, CDR1 is LNHDA and CDR2 SQIVND (reference sequence). The junction had 9 bases not matched to a gene; V was cut back by 6 bases and J by 0 bases. The CDR3 consists of 16 residues. The CDR3 is CASRSGQGDTNYGYTF. The CDR3 DNA is TGTGCCAGTAGATCAGGACAGGGTGATACTAACTATGGCTACACCTTC.

This chain links TRBV7-9 with TRBJ1-5; 7 bases are shared with TRBD1. CDR1 SEHNR and CDR2 FQNEAQ come from the germline V gene (reference sequence). Trimming took 1 base from V and 0 from J; bases not matched to a gene: 9. The CDR3 has 18 residues. CDR3 nucleotides: TGTGCCAGCAGCTTAGGCCGGACAGGTGCTAATAGCAATCAGCCCCAGCATTTT. This gives the protein CASSLGRTGANSNQPQHF.

The chain uses TRBV18 and TRBJ2-4; the D gene is possibly TRBD2 (6 bases). Germline-derived CDR1 and CDR2 are KGHSH and LQKENI. Trimming took off 4 bases at V and 8 bases at J, with 9 bases between the two ends. This CDR3 region has 12 residues. The CDR3 nucleotides are TGTGCCAGCTCACGATCGGGGGACATTCAGTACTTC. It specifies CASSRSGDIQYF. The full variable domain, in which reference TRBV18 and TRBJ2-4 provide the parts outside the CDR3, is NAGVMQNPRHLVRRRGQEARLRCSPMKGHSHVYWYRQLPEEGLKFMVYLQKENIIDESGMPKERFSAEFPKEGPSILRIQQVVRGDSAAYFCASSRSGDIQYFGAGTRLSVL.

The chain combines TRBV28 with TRBJ1-3; no definite D call. CDR3 length equals 13 residues. Germline CDR1 and CDR2: MDHEN and SYDVKM. V lost 5 bases to trimming and J lost 5 bases, with 10 bases between them. The CDR3 reads CASSLRGRNTIYF. For the CDR3, the DNA is TGTGCCAGCAGTCTACGCGGTAGAAACACCATATATTTT.

The rearrangement joins TRBV10-3 to TRBJ2-7; D remains ambiguous. The CDR3 loop spans 16 amino acids. The V gene's germline CDR1 is ENHRY and CDR2 SYGVKD. Trimming took 0 bases from V and 3 from J, leaving 15 bases between them. The DNA for the CDR3 is TGTGCCATCAGTGAGTCGTCATTGGGCCGTGACTACGAGCAGTACGTC. Translating gives CAISESSLGRDYEQYV.

This clone was picked up a small number of times. The V and J genes are TRBV7-2 and TRBJ2-7, with 7 bases matching TRBD2. Germline-derived CDR1 and CDR2 are SGHTA and FQGNSA. V lost 7 bases, J lost 8 bases, and 11 bases stayed unmatched. This CDR3 is 13 amino acids long. The CDR3 protein is CASKTSAGAKQYF. As DNA, the CDR3 is TGTGCCAGCAAGACATCGGCGGGAGCTAAGCAGTACTTC.

This chain uses TRBV30 with TRBJ2-2; no definite D call. This CDR3 has 14 amino acids. Trimming stripped 8 bases from V and 4 bases from J, with 17 bases between. Germline V gene sequence: CDR1 GTSNPN, CDR2 SVGIG (reference sequence). CDR3: CAGAPPIATGELFF. Written as DNA, the CDR3 is TGTGCCGGAGCCCCCCCCATAGCCACCGGGGAGCTGTTTTTT.

The chain joins TRBV2 to TRBJ2-3; 7 bases line up with TRBD2. This CDR3 is 16 amino acids long. Germline-derived CDR1 and CDR2 are SNHLY and FYNNEI. The V and J ends lost 1 base and 4 bases, in that order; junction bases with no gene match: 8. The CDR3 region is CASSEDSGSLADTQYF. CDR3 bases: TGTGCCAGCAGTGAAGATAGCGGGTCTTTGGCAGATACGCAGTATTTT.

V usage is TRBV28 and J usage is TRBJ1-5; D is perhaps TRBD1 (5 bases). The germline gives CDR1 MDHEN, CDR2 SYDVKM. Trimming pared 3 bases from V and 4 bases from J, leaving 22 bases between. This CDR3 spans 18 amino acids. In DNA, the CDR3 is TGTGCCAGCAGTTTGAGACAGATGCCCTCTATTGATAATCAGCCCCAGCATTTT. This gives the protein CASSLRQMPSIDNQPQHF.

This chain uses TRBV5-4 with TRBJ1-2; D is perhaps TRBD1 (6 bases). CDR1 is SGHNT and CDR2 is YYREEE in the germline V gene (reference sequence). With 1 base removed from V and 8 bases from J, the gap between germline ends came to 15 bases. The CDR3 is 14 amino acids. CDR3: CASSLTGKGVGYTF. CDR3 sequence (DNA): TGTGCCAGCAGCTTGACAGGGAAAGGGGTCGGCTACACCTTC.

The V and J genes are TRBV24-1 and TRBJ2-1; no reliable D call. V was trimmed by 5 bases and J by 1 base, leaving 8 bases between them. The germline V gene has CDR1 KGHDR and CDR2 SFDVKD. The CDR3 contains 14 residues. CDR3 nucleotide sequence: TGTGCCACCAGTGGTTCTCTATCCTACAATGAGCAGTTCTTC. Protein product: CATSGSLSYNEQFF.

The V gene is TRBV7-2, the J gene TRBJ2-7; TRBD2 matches at 12 bases. This CDR3 has 14 residues. V shed 6 bases and J 3 bases; nucleotides not matched to a gene: 3. The V gene's germline CDR1 is SGHTA and CDR2 FQGNSA. CDR3: CASSPTSGSYEQYF. Written as DNA, the CDR3 is TGTGCCAGCAGTCCGACTAGCGGGAGCTACGAGCAGTACTTC.

The rearrangement links TRBV7-9 to TRBJ2-7; TRBD1 aligns across 9 bases. After removal of 4 bases from V and 5 bases from J, the junction contained 9 bases not matched to a gene. The CDR3 spans 15 residues. Per the germline V gene, CDR1 is SEHNR and CDR2 is FQNEAQ (reference sequence). Here the CDR3 DNA reads TGTGCCAGCAGCTCCGTCGGGACAGGGCGGGACGAGCAGTACGTC. Amino acid sequence: CASSSVGTGRDEQYV.

The chain employs TRBV10-2 and TRBJ1-2; D not resolved. V was clipped by 3 bases and J by 7 bases, with 9 bases between them. The CDR3 contains 12 residues. Germline loops: CDR1 WSHSY, CDR2 SAAADI. The CDR3 reads CASSDSLSGYTF. The CDR3 region has the DNA TGCGCCAGCAGTGACTCTCTAAGTGGCTACACCTTC.

This CDR3 reads CATGQGFNQPQHF. The CDR3 nucleotides are TGTGCCACCGGACAGGGGTTTAATCAGCCCCAGCATTTT. The chain joins TRBV27 to TRBJ1-5; 9 nucleotides line up with TRBD1. The CDR3 is 13 residues long. Per germline, CDR1 MNHEY and CDR2 SMNVEV (reference sequence). V gave up 10 bases and J gave up 4 bases; unmatched junction bases: 5.

This clone was found once. This sequence joins TRBV5-5 and TRBJ1-2; D may be TRBD1 (6 bases). Germline V gene sequence: CDR1 SGHKS, CDR2 YYEKEE (reference sequence). V lost 0 bases and J lost 2, with 8 bases in between. This CDR3 is 14 amino acids long. CDR3: CASSLDRANYGYTF. The CDR3 bases are TGTGCCAGCAGCTTGGACAGGGCCAACTATGGCTACACCTTC.

The CDR3 reads CASGLSDFPGGETQYF. The CDR3 coding sequence is TGTGCTAGTGGTTTGTCTGACTTCCCGGGGGGAGAGACCCAGTACTTC. This chain uses TRBV12-5 with TRBJ2-5; the match to TRBD2 covers 7 bases. J was trimmed by 4 bases and V by 2 bases; bases with no gene match: 10. Germline V gives CDR1 LGHNT, CDR2 FRNRAP. The CDR3 sequence is 16 residues long.

The V and J genes are TRBV27 and TRBJ1-5; no definite D call. Trimming took 3 bases from V and 5 from J, leaving 8 bases between them. The CDR3 consists of 13 residues. The germline V gene has CDR1 MNHEY and CDR2 SMNVEV (reference sequence). The CDR3 DNA sequence: TGTGCCAGCAGTTTCAGCGGGGATCAGCCCCAGCATTTT. Protein: CASSFSGDQPQHF.

The chain has TRBV5-1 and TRBJ1-1; tentatively, D is TRBD1 (5 bases). The V and J ends lost 7 bases and 1 base respectively, with 14 bases between them. The CDR3 contains 14 residues. Germline V gene data show CDR1 as SGHRS and CDR2 as YFSETQ. The CDR3 DNA follows: TGCGCCAGCTTTCCCCACACAGGGAACACTGAAGCTTTCTTT. This codes for CASFPHTGNTEAFF.

V is TRBV20-1 and J is TRBJ1-2; TRBD1 matches 8 bases. The CDR3 extends over 14 amino acids. The germline CDR1 and CDR2 sequences are DFQATT and SNEGSKA (reference sequence). The junction had 8 bases not matched to a gene; V was cut back by 3 bases and J by 5 bases. This CDR3 reads CSASGSDRGYGYTF. The DNA of the CDR3 is TGCAGTGCTAGTGGTTCCGACAGGGGATATGGCTACACCTTC.

The chain combines TRBV4-1 with TRBJ1-1, with TRBD1 as a possible D gene (5 bases). Trimming pared 4 bases from V and 3 bases from J, leaving 21 bases between. This CDR3 region has 17 residues. Germline loops: CDR1 MGHRA, CDR2 YSYEKL. CDR3: CASSPIAVMGGYTEAFF. As DNA, the CDR3 is TGCGCCAGCAGCCCAATCGCGGTTATGGGGGGGTACACTGAAGCTTTCTTT.

The chain employs TRBV7-9 and TRBJ2-2, with TRBD2 identical over 7 bases. Germline CDR1 and CDR2: SEHNR and FQNEAQ (reference sequence). The J segment lost 5 bases and the V segment lost 4 bases, leaving 10 bases of the junction unmatched. CDR3 length: 16 amino acids. The CDR3 nucleotides are TGTGCCAGCAGCTCCCTGGCGGGAGTGCGGACCGGGGAGCTGTTTTTT. Protein sequence: CASSSLAGVRTGELFF.